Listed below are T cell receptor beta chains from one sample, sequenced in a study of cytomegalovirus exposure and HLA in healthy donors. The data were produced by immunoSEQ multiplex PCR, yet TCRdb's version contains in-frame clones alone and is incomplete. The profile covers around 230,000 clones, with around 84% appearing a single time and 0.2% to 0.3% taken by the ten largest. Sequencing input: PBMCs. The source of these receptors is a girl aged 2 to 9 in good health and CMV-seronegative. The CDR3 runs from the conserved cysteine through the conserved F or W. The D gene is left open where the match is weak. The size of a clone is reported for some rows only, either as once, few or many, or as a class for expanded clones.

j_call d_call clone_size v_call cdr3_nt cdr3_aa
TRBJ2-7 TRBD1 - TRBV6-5 TGTGCCAGCAGTCAAGGGGACAGTCCGTCCTACGAGCAGTACTTC CASSQGDSPSYEQYF
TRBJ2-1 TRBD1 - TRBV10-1 TGCGCCAGCAGTGGCCCCGGGACAGGGCACGAGCAGTTCTTC CASSGPGTGHEQFF
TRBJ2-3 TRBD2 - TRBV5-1 TGCGCCAGCAGGACTAGCGGGAGCACAGATACGCAGTATTTT CASRTSGSTDTQYF
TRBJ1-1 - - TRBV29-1 TGCAGCGTTGTCCAAACGGGACAGAACACTGAAGCTTTCTTT CSVVQTGQNTEAFF
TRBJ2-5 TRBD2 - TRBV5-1 TGCGCCAGCAGCCCGCTGGGACTAGCGGGCATCCAAGAGACCCAGTACTTC CASSPLGLAGIQETQYF
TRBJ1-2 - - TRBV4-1 TGCGCCAGCAGCCAAAGGGAAGGGGACTATGGCTACACCTTC CASSQREGDYGYTF
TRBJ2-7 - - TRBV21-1 TGTGCCAGCAGCACCGCCGGGGGAAGGGGCTGCGAGCAGTACTTC CASSTAGGRGCEQYF
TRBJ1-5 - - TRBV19 TGTGCCAGTAGTATTGCGGGGGGTCAGCCCCAGCATTTT CASSIAGGQPQHF
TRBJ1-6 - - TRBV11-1 TGTGCCAGCGCGTCAACGAGTAATTCACCCCTCCACTTT CASASTSNSPLHF
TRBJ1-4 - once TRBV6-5 TGTGCCAGCAGTTACGGGGGCAGGTCTAATGAAAAACTGTTTTTT CASSYGGRSNEKLFF
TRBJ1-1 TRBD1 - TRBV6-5 TGTGCCAGCAGTTCAGGGGGGACTGAAGCTTTCTTT CASSSGGTEAFF
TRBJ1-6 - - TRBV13 TGTGCCAGCAGCTTACGTGGAGGAGGTACAGGGTCTTCACCCCTCCACTTT CASSLRGGGTGSSPLHF
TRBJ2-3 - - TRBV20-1 TGCAGTGCTAGCCGGGGAGATACGCAGTATTTT CSASRGDTQYF
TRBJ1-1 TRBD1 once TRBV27 TGTGCCAGCAGTTTACGCCGGACAGGGGGCCGAAGGAACACTGAAGCTTTCTTT CASSLRRTGGRRNTEAFF
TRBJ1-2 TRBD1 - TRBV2 TGTGCCAGCAGAGGACAGGTATTTTGGTATGGCTACACCTTC CASRGQVFWYGYTF
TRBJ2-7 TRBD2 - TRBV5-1 TGCGCCAGCAGCCTCCCGGGGGGTGTCGACGAGCAGTACTTC CASSLPGGVDEQYF
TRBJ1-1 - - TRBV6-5 TGTGCCAGCAGTTACTCGAACCGGGGAATGAACACTGAAGCTTTCTTT CASSYSNRGMNTEAFF
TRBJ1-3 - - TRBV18 TGTGCCAGCTCAGCGGACTTTTCTGGAAACACCATATATTTT CASSADFSGNTIYF
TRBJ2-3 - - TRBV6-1 TGTGCCAGGTCCAGAATCTTCCTACTAGTGGGTACGCAGTATTTT CARSRIFLLVGTQYF
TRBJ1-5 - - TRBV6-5 TGTGCCAGCAGTTACTCGAAGGGGGATCAGCCCCAGCATTTT CASSYSKGDQPQHF
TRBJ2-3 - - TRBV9 TGTGCCAGCAGCCTCCGACTAGTCGCAGATACGCAGTATTTT CASSLRLVADTQYF
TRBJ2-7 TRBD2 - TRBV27 TGTGCCAGCAGTTTAAAGGGTAGCGGGAGCGCGTCCTACGAGCAGTACTTC CASSLKGSGSASYEQYF
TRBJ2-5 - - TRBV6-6 TGTGCCAGCAGTTACTCAGGGGTCCAAGAGACCCAGTACTTC CASSYSGVQETQYF
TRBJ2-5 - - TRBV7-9 TGTGCCAGCAGCCAATATAAGCAGGGGACTAAAGAGACCCAGTACTTC CASSQYKQGTKETQYF
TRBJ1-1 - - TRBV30 TGTGCCTGGACCTCCCGACAGGCTGAAGCTTTCTTT CAWTSRQAEAFF
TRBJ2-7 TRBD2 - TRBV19 TGTGCCAGTAGTATGGGGACTAGCGGGAGTTATTCCTACGAGCAGTACTTC CASSMGTSGSYSYEQYF
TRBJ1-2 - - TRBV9 TGTGCCAGCAGCGGAGGGGGAGAGGGCTCTAACTATGGCTACACCTTC CASSGGGEGSNYGYTF
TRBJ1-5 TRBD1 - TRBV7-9 TGTGCCAGCAGCTTAGTGCCAGGGGGCGATTTCAATCAGCCCCAGCATTTT CASSLVPGGDFNQPQHF
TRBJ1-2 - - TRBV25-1 TGTGCCAGCAGTGAAGGCCGGACAGCAATCGCTAACTATGGCTACACCTTC CASSEGRTAIANYGYTF
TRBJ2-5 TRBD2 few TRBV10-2 TGCGCCAGCAGTGAGGCTAGCGGGAGGCGAGGTGAGACCCAGTACTTC CASSEASGRRGETQYF
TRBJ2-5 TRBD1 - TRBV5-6 TGTGCCAGCAGCGCTACAGGGGGACTCCAAGAGACCCAGTACTTC CASSATGGLQETQYF
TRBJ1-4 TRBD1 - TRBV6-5 TGTGCCAGCAGTGACAGGGGGCGTGATGAAAAACTGTTTTTT CASSDRGRDEKLFF
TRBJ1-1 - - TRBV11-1 TGTGCCAGCAGCTTAAAGCACTTGAACACTGAAGCTTTCTTT CASSLKHLNTEAFF
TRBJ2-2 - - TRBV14 TGTGCCAGCAGCCAGGACTTACGGAACACCGGGGAGCTGTTTTTT CASSQDLRNTGELFF
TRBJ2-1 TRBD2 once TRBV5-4 TGTGCCAGCAGGGCCGGGACTAGCGGGAGTGGGAATGAGCAGTTCTTC CASRAGTSGSGNEQFF
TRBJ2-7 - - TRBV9 TGTGCCAGCAGCGTAGGGGGTCAGGGATCGGGTGAGCAGTACTTC CASSVGGQGSGEQYF
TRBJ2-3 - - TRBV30 TGTGCCTGGAGTGTAGCGGGAGATACGCAGTATTTT CAWSVAGDTQYF
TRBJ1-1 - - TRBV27 TGTGCCAGCAGGAGACTACAGCATACCTTGAACACTGAAGCTTTCTTT CASRRLQHTLNTEAFF
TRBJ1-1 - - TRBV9 TGTGCCAGCAGCTCCAAGGGGACATATCTACCAGCTTTCTTT CASSSKGTYLPAFF
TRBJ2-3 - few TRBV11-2 TGTGCCAGCAGTCCGCAGGGAGATACGCAGTATTTT CASSPQGDTQYF
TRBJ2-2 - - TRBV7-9 TGTGCCAGCAGCTTAGCAGCGGCGAACACCGGGGAGCTGTTTTTT CASSLAAANTGELFF
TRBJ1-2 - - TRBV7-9 TGTGCCAGCAGCCCCTCAGCGGGCATCACCTATGGCTACACCTTC CASSPSAGITYGYTF
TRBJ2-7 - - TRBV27 TGTGCCAGCAGTCTACAGGGTGGCGGCGAGCAGTACTTC CASSLQGGGEQYF
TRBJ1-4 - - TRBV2 TGTGCCAGCAGTGAGGCAGGGGTTGCGGAAAAACTGTTTTTT CASSEAGVAEKLFF
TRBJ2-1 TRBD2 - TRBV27 TGTGCCAGCACCCGAACGGGGGGATACAATGAGCAGTTCTTC CASTRTGGYNEQFF
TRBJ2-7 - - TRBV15 TGTGCCACCAGCAGAGTCGCCGACAGATCCTACGAGCAGTACTTC CATSRVADRSYEQYF
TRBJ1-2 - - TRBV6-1 TGTGCCAGCAGCGTGAGCCTTACTAACTATGGCTACACCTTC CASSVSLTNYGYTF
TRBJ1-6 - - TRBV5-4 TGTGCCAGCAGCTTGGGAGTTCAACAGATAAATTCACCCCTCCACTTT CASSLGVQQINSPLHF
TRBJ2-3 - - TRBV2 TGTGCCAGGGGAGTGGACCTAATGGGTACGCAGTATTTT CARGVDLMGTQYF
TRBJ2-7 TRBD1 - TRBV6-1 TGTGCCAGCAGTGAAGCGTTGTGGGACAGGGTGACCGAGCAGTACTTC CASSEALWDRVTEQYF
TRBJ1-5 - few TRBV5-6 TGTGCCAGCAGCTTAGGGGCAGGGCCTAGCAATCAGCCCCAGCATTTT CASSLGAGPSNQPQHF
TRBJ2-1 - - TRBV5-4 TGTGCCAGCAGCTTGGTTGCAGTTTCCACCACCACGTTCTTC CASSLVAVSTTTFF